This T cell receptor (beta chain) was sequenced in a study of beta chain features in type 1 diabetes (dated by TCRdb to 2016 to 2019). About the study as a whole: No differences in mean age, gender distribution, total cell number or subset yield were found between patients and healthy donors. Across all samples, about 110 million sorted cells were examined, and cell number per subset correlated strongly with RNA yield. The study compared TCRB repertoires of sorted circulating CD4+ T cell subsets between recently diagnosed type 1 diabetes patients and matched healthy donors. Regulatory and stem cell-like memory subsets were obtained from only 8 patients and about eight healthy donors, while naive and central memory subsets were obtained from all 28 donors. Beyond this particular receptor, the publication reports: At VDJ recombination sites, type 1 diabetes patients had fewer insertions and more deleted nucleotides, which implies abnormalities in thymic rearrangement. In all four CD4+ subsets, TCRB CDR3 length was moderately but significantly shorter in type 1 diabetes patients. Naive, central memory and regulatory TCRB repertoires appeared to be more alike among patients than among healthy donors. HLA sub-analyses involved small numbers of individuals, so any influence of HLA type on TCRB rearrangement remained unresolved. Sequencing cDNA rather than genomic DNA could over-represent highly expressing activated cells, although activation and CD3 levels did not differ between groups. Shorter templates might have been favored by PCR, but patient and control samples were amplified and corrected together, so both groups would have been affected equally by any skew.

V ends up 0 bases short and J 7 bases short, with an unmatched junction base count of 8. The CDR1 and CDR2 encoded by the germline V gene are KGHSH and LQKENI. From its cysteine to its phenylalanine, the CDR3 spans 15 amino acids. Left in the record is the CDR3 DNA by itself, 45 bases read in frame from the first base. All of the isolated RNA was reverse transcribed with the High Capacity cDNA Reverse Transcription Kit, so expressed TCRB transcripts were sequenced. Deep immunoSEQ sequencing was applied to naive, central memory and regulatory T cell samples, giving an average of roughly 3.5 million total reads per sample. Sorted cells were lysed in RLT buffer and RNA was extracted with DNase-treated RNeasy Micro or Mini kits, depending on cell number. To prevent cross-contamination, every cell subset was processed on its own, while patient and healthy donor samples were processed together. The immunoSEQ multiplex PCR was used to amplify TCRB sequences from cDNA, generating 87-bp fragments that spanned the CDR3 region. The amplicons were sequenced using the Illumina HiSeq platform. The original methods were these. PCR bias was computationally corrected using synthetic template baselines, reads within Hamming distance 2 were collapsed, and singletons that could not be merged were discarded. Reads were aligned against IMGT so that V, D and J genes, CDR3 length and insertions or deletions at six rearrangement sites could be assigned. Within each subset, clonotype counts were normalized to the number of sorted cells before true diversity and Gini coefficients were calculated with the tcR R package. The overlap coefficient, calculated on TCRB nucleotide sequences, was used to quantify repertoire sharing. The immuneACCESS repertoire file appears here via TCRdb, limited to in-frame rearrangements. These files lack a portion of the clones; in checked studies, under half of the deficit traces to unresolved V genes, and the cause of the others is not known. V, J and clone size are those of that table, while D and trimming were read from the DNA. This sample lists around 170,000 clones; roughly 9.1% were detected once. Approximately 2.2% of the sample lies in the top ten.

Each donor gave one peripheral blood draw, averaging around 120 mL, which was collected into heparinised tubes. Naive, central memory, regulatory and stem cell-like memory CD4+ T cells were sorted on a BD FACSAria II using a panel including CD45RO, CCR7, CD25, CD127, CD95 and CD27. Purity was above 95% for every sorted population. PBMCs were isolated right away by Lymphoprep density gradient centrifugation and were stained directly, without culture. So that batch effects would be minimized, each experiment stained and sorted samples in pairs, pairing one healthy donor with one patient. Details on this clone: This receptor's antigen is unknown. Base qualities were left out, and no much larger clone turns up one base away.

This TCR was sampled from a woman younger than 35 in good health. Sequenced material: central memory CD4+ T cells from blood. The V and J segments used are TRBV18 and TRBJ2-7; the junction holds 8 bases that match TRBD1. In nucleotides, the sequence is TGTGCCAGCTCACCACCGGGGACAGGTTCGGGGGAGCAGTACTTC. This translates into CASSPPGTGSGEQYF.